Below, 30 T cell receptor beta chains from the same sample are listed, as sequenced in a study of T cells in Graves' hyperthyroidism and ophthalmopathy. It was RNA transcripts that yielded the amplified TCR beta CDR3 regions. TCR CDR3 underwent first-round RT-PCR with the HTBI primer set. Each CDR3 protein is one row after TCRdb ran MiXCR on the multiplex PCR reads. The profile shows roughly 550,000 distinct CDR3 sequences, about 16% of them singletons. The sequenced material came from blood. Receptors originate from a woman aged 25 to 39 with Graves' ophthalmopathy.

This clonotype was seen ten or more times. The chain uses TRBV27 and TRBJ1-1, with D maybe TRBD1 (5 bases). V lost 2 bases to trimming and J lost 4 bases, with 23 bases between them. This CDR3 is 18 amino acids long. Germline assignment: CDR1 MNHEY and CDR2 SMNVEV (reference sequence). The CDR3 here is CASSLQAHGAPITTEAFF. CDR3 coding DNA: TGTGCCAGCAGTTTACAGGCACACGGGGCCCCTATAACCACTGAAGCTTTCTTT.

This clonotype was seen ten or more times. The chain carries TRBV20-1 and TRBJ1-1; maybe TRBD1 (6 bases). Germline CDR1 and CDR2: DFQATT and SNEGSKA (reference sequence). V was trimmed by 0 bases and J by 3 bases, leaving 23 bases between them. The CDR3 sequence is 18 residues long. In nucleotides, the CDR3 is TGCAGTGCTAGAGATATCGGACAGCGAGCTTACGGGGACACTGAAGCTTTCTTT. It is translated as CSARDIGQRAYGDTEAFF.

This clonotype occurred many times. DNA of the CDR3: TGTGCCAGCAGTTCCAGCGGGACCTTGAATGAGCAGTTCTTC. Protein product: CASSSSGTLNEQFF. The rearrangement links TRBV12-3 or TRBV12-4 to TRBJ2-1; 7 bases match TRBD2. CDR3 length equals 14 residues. With V trimmed by 4 bases and J by 7 bases, 7 bases remained unmatched.

Ten or more counts support this clonotype. This sequence joins TRBV3-1 and TRBJ2-5; D is unclear. The V and J ends lost 0 bases and 3 bases respectively, with 8 bases between them. There are 14 residues in the CDR3. The germline CDR1 and CDR2 sequences are LGHDT and YNNKEL (reference sequence). In nucleotides, the CDR3 is TGTGCCAGCAGCCAAGATTTCAGAAAAGAGACCCAGTACTTC. Encoded protein: CASSQDFRKETQYF.

This clonotype was seen more than once but under ten times. The chain employs TRBV6-1 and TRBJ1-2; a possible D gene is TRBD1 (5 bases). Germline-derived CDR1 and CDR2 are MNHNS and SASEGT. The CDR3 consists of 14 residues. The V and J ends lost 7 bases and 1 base respectively, with 13 bases between them. CDR3 sequence reads: CASIPGPGNYGYTF. CDR3 nucleotides: TGTGCCAGCATTCCGGGACCGGGTAACTATGGCTACACCTTC.

The chain joins TRBV6-5 to TRBJ2-2; D unresolved. The germline CDR1 and CDR2 sequences are MNHEY and SVGAGI. V was cut by 3 bases and J by 5 bases, with 7 bases left in between. The CDR3 spans 13 residues. CDR3 protein: CASSYGGTGELFF. The CDR3 bases are TGTGCCAGCAGTTATGGCGGTACCGGGGAGCTGTTTTTT.

Many counts were recorded for this clonotype. This rearrangement joins TRBV11-2 to TRBJ2-7, with 7 nucleotides matching TRBD1. Germline-derived CDR1 and CDR2 are SGHAT and FQNNGV. V gave up 5 bases and J gave up 3 bases; unmatched junction bases: 4. The CDR3 totals 13 residues. CDR3 DNA sequence: TGTGCCAGCAGCCCAAGACAGGGCTACGAGCAGTACTTC. Protein: CASSPRQGYEQYF.

This clonotype was counted a few times. V gene TRBV29-1 combines with J gene TRBJ2-7; 11 positions match TRBD1. Germline CDR1 SQVTM, CDR2 ANQGSEA. Unmatched junction bases numbered 4, after V lost 6 bases and J lost 6 bases. The CDR3 consists of 12 residues. In DNA form, the CDR3 reads TGCAGCGTCGGACAGGGGGCAGGCGAGCAGTACTTC. This sequence encodes CSVGQGAGEQYF.

This clonotype was detected only a few times. The V gene is TRBV4-2, the J gene TRBJ1-3; 8 bases map to TRBD1. J lost 1 base, V lost 1 base, and 3 bases had no gene match. Germline V gene sequence: CDR1 LGHNA, CDR2 YNFKEQ. This CDR3 spans 16 amino acids. DNA of the CDR3: TGTGCCAGCAGCCAAGGGAGGGACAGGTCTGGAAACACCATATATTTT. This sequence encodes CASSQGRDRSGNTIYF.

This clonotype was detected many times. This chain connects TRBV7-2 to TRBJ2-5; 8 positions match TRBD2. The V segment lost 3 bases and the J segment 5 bases; nucleotides outside the gene matches: 17. Germline V CDR1 and CDR2: SGHTA, FQGNSA. CDR3 length: 18 amino acids. DNA of the CDR3: TGTGCCAGCAGCTTTTTAAGCCTACAACAAGCGGGAGCGGAGACCCAGTACTTC. It yields the protein CASSFLSLQQAGAETQYF.

As concerns this clonotype: A much more abundant neighbour one base away suggests this may be a read error. The rearrangement joins TRBV7-6 to TRBJ1-1, with 8 nucleotides matching TRBD1. CDR1 and CDR2 from the germline V gene are SGHVS and FNYEAQ. The CDR3 length is 16 residues. This chain's CDR3 is CAGSSNSQGASTEAFF. CDR3 nucleotide sequence: TGTGCCGGCAGCTCGAACTCCCAGGGGGCGAGCACTGAAGCTTTCTTT.

This clonotype was seen repeatedly, ten times or more. This rearrangement joins TRBV20-1 to TRBJ2-5; D is unclear. The germline gives CDR1 DFQATT, CDR2 SNEGSKA (reference sequence). V shed 2 bases and J shed 13 bases, with 17 bases lying between them. CDR3 size: 12 residues. CDR3 DNA sequence: TGCAGTGCTAGATCCCGGGCAGGCGGTCTGTACTTC. Its protein is CSARSRAGGLYF.

In its sample, this clonotype was seen many times. The rearrangement joins TRBV2 to TRBJ2-1; 12 positions agree with TRBD2. The trim removed 5 bases at V and 9 bases at J, leaving 14 bases unmatched. Germline CDR1 reads SNHLY; CDR2 reads FYNNEI. The CDR3 consists of 17 residues. CDR3 region: CASSPTQTSGRGVEQFF. The CDR3 nucleotides are TGTGCCAGCAGTCCCACCCAGACTAGCGGGAGAGGGGTTGAGCAGTTCTTC. Full variable domain (outside the CDR3, taken from reference TRBV2 and TRBJ2-1): EPEVTQTPSHQVTQMGQEVILRCVPISNHLYFYWYRQILGQKVEFLVSFYNNEISEKSEIFDDQFSVERPDGSNFTLKIRSTKLEDSAMYFCASSPTQTSGRGVEQFFGPGTRLTVL.

This clonotype has at least ten counts. The chain recombines TRBV11-3 with TRBJ2-5; 10 bases map to TRBD1. V dropped 5 bases and J dropped 0; count of bases not matched to a gene: 3. Germline loops: CDR1 SGHNT, CDR2 YENEEA. The CDR3 extends over 15 amino acids. In DNA form, the CDR3 reads TGTGCCAGCAGCCCGGGACAGGGGTACCAAGAGACCCAGTACTTC. Encoded protein: CASSPGQGYQETQYF.

The chain is built from TRBV5-6 and TRBJ1-2, with D possibly being TRBD1 (6 bases). The CDR3 totals 17 residues. Deletions cut 4 bases from V and 5 bases from J, with 24 bases between. Germline CDR1 reads SGHDT; CDR2 reads YYEEEE. The CDR3 nucleotides read TGTGCCAGCAGCCCTGGGGGACATGGGGGCTATATTTATGGCTACACCTTC. Its protein is CASSPGGHGGYIYGYTF.

This clonotype appeared many times. The V gene is TRBV7-2, the J gene TRBJ1-5; the D is unclear. This CDR3 comprises 18 residues. Trimming shortened V by 5 bases and J by 1 base, and 21 bases separated the two germline ends. Germline-derived CDR1 and CDR2 are SGHTA and FQGNSA. The CDR3 nucleotides read TGTGCCAGCAGCGCAAAAGGAGACTGGGGATCGAGCAATCAGCCCCAGCATTTT. Amino acids: CASSAKGDWGSSNQPQHF. Full variable domain (rest looked up from reference TRBV7-2 and TRBJ1-5): GAGVSQSPSNKVTEKGKDVELRCDPISGHTALYWYRQSLGQGLEFLIYFQGNSAPDKSGLPSDRFSAERTGGSVSTLTIQRTQQEDSAVYLCASSAKGDWGSSNQPQHFGDGTRLSIL.

This clonotype was found many times. The chain recombines TRBV12-3 or TRBV12-4 with TRBJ2-1; 9 positions agree with TRBD1. J was trimmed by 9 bases and V by 6 bases; bases with no gene match: 9. The CDR3 is 14 residues long. CDR3 residues: CASSPGQGGGEQFF. Here the CDR3 DNA reads TGTGCCAGCAGCCCGGGACAGGGAGGGGGTGAGCAGTTCTTC.

A few counts support this clonotype. The chain employs TRBV20-1 and TRBJ2-1, with TRBD2 matching 7 bases. CDR3 length: 13 residues. V dropped 1 base and J dropped 10; count of bases not matched to a gene: 7. Germline values: CDR1 DFQATT, CDR2 SNEGSKA (reference sequence). The CDR3 DNA follows: TGCAGTGCTAGAGGGGCTAGCGGAGAAGAGCAGTTCTTC. Encoded protein: CSARGASGEEQFF.

A word on this clonotype: One end of the junction varies from germline; a read error may be responsible. The CDR3 reads CASSFSDRGGREQLF. The CDR3 nucleotides are TGTGCCAGCAGTTTTTCCGACAGGGGAGGGCGTGAGCAGCTCTTC. The rearrangement joins TRBV28 to TRBJ2-1; maybe TRBD1 (8 bases). Germline CDR1 is MDHEN and CDR2 is SYDVKM. The CDR3 runs 15 residues.

The rearrangement links TRBV29-1 to TRBJ1-1; TRBD1 is a possible D gene (6 bases). Germline CDR1 SQVTM, CDR2 ANQGSEA. The CDR3 has 13 residues. Trimming left V 6 bases short and J 3 bases short, with 14 bases between. The CDR3 is CSVRGAQDTEAFF. The CDR3 DNA reads as TGCAGCGTGAGGGGGGCGCAGGACACTGAAGCTTTCTTT.

This clonotype was seen a handful of times. The genes are TRBV5-1 and TRBJ1-6; D unresolved. V was cut by 0 bases and J by 4 bases, with 11 bases left in between. Germline CDR1 reads SGHRS; CDR2 reads YFSETQ. This CDR3 region has 16 residues. CDR3 region: CASSLEAEGYNSPLHF. The CDR3 region has the DNA TGCGCCAGCAGCTTGGAAGCCGAAGGGTATAATTCACCCCTCCACTTT.

The table lists this clonotype with many counts. This chain connects TRBV28 to TRBJ2-5; no definite D call. Germline values: CDR1 MDHEN, CDR2 SYDVKM. This CDR3 is 14 amino acids long. Trimming took off 8 bases at V and 2 bases at J, with 15 bases between the two ends. As DNA, the CDR3 is TGTGCCAGCCTCAGGAAGCGCACACAAGAGACCCAGTACTTC. Its translation is CASLRKRTQETQYF. The full variable domain, in which reference TRBV28 and TRBJ2-5 provide the parts outside the CDR3, is DVKVTQSSRYLVKRTGEKVFLECVQDMDHENMFWYRQDPGLGLRLIYFSYDVKMKEKGDIPEGYSVSREKKERFSLILESASTNQTSMYLCASLRKRTQETQYFGPGTRLLVL.

This clonotype has a count of ten or more. The rearrangement joins TRBV20-1 to TRBJ1-5; TRBD1 is a possible D gene (5 bases). CDR1 is DFQATT, CDR2 SNEGSKA, per germline (reference sequence). Trimming left V 0 bases short and J 5 bases short, with 11 bases between. CDR3 length: 14 residues. The CDR3 nucleotides are TGCAGTGCTAGAGATGGCGCAGGGCATCAGCCCCAGCATTTT. Translating it yields CSARDGAGHQPQHF.

There are many counts of this clonotype. The chain joins TRBV30 to TRBJ2-3; a weak D match, TRBD2 (5 bases). Germline CDR1 and CDR2: GTSNPN and SVGIG (reference sequence). V lost 2 bases and J 6 bases, leaving 12 bases between the germline ends. This CDR3 is built from 13 residues. The CDR3 nucleotides are TGTGCCTGGAGTAAAGGGAGTGTGGATACGCAGTATTTT. Its protein is CAWSKGSVDTQYF.

This clonotype was detected ten times or more. The gene calls are TRBV9 and TRBJ2-7, with D possibly being TRBD1 or TRBD2 (5 bases each). The germline CDR1 and CDR2 sequences are SGDLS and YYNGEE. This CDR3 has 14 residues. The V end was cut by 4 bases, the J end by 2 bases, with 13 bases between. The CDR3 loop is CASSPGGKTYEQYF. The CDR3 DNA reads as TGTGCCAGCAGCCCTGGGGGAAAGACCTACGAGCAGTACTTC.

This clonotype showed up many times. This chain joins TRBV5-1 and TRBJ1-1; D perhaps matches TRBD1 (5 bases). The CDR3 extends over 14 amino acids. Deletions cut 3 bases from V and 1 base from J, with 10 bases between. The germline V gene has CDR1 SGHRS and CDR2 YFSETQ. CDR3 region: CASSSGATNTEAFF. In DNA form, the CDR3 reads TGCGCCAGCAGCTCCGGGGCAACGAACACTGAAGCTTTCTTT. Full variable domain (missing parts from reference TRBV5-1 and TRBJ1-1): KAGVTQTPRYLIKTRGQQVTLSCSPISGHRSVSWYQQTPGQGLQFLFEYFSETQRNKGNFPGRFSGRQFSNSRSEMNVSTLELGDSALYLCASSSGATNTEAFFGQGTRLTVV.

This clonotype showed up many times. V usage is TRBV27 and J usage is TRBJ2-7; D remains unclear. CDR3 length: 14 residues. Germline V gene data show CDR1 as MNHEY and CDR2 as SMNVEV (reference sequence). Trimming shortened V by 3 bases and J by 6 bases, and 15 bases separated the two germline ends. Written as DNA, the CDR3 is TGTGCCAGCAGTTTCTCCAAAAACACACCCGAGCAGTACTTC. The encoded protein is CASSFSKNTPEQYF.

This clonotype was seen more than once but under ten times. This clone may be a read error of a much larger clone one base away. The chain is built from TRBV7-3 and TRBJ2-6; D is perhaps TRBD1 (6 bases). CDR1 is SGHTA and CDR2 is FQGTGA in the germline V gene. There are 15 residues in the CDR3. V gave up 2 bases and J gave up 2 bases, with 7 bases separating them. CDR3 nucleotides: TGTGCCAGCAGCTTATCAGGGGCTGGGGCCAACGTCCTGACTTTC. Amino acid sequence: CASSLSGAGANVLTF.

V is TRBV6-2 or TRBV6-3 and J is TRBJ2-3; TRBD2 might be the D (6 bases). With 4 bases removed from V and 2 bases from J, the gap between germline ends came to 19 bases. This CDR3 contains 17 residues. Germline V CDR1 and CDR2: MNHEY, SVGEGT. CDR3 amino acids: CASSSLTRTEYTDTQYF. CDR3 DNA: TGTGCCAGCAGTTCCCTGACTAGAACCGAATACACAGATACGCAGTATTTT.

Turning to this clonotype: A much larger clone is a single base away; this may be a read error. J is TRBJ2-3 and V is TRBV5-6, with a tentative D call TRBD2 (6 bases). V was clipped by 4 bases and J by 4 bases, with 16 bases between them. Per germline, CDR1 SGHDT and CDR2 YYEEEE. There are 15 residues in the CDR3. The chain's CDR3 is CASSGGRRVADTQYF. For the CDR3, the DNA is TGTGCCAGCAGCGGAGGGCGGAGGGTAGCAGATACGCAGTATTTT.